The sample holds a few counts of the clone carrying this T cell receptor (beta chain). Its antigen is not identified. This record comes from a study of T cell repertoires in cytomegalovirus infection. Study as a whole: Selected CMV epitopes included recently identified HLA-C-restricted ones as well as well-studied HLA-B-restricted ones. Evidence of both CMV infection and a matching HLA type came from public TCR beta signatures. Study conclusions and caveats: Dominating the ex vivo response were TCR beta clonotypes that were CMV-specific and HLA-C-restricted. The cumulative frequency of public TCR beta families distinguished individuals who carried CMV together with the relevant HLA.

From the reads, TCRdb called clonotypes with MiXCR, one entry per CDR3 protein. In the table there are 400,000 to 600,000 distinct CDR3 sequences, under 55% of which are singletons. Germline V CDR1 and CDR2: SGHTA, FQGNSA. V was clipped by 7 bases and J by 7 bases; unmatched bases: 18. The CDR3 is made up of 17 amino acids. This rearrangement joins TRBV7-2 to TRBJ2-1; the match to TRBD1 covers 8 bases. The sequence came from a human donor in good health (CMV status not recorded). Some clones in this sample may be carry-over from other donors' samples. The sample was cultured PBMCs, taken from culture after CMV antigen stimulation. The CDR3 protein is CASNFRAPGTGINEQFF. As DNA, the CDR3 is TGTGCCAGCAACTTTAGGGCTCCCGGGACAGGCATTAATGAGCAGTTCTTC. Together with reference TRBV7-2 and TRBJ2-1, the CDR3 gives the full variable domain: GAGVSQSPSNKVTEKGKDVELRCDPISGHTALYWYRQSLGQGLEFLIYFQGNSAPDKSGLPSDRFSAERTGGSVSTLTIQRTQQEDSAVYLCASNFRAPGTGINEQFFGPGTRLTVL.